This T cell receptor beta chain was obtained from a study of CD8+ T cells in alopecia areata. V was clipped by 0 bases and J by 6 bases, with 9 bases between them. CDR3 length: 13 residues. The germline V gene has CDR1 MNHEY and CDR2 SVGAGI. Extracted RNA was reverse transcribed into cDNA, the sequencing template. Data came from immunoSEQ multiplex PCR; TCRdb stores just in-frame clones and leaves some out. The sample carries about 110,000 clones, 55% to 70% recorded once. Peripheral blood samples and lesional scalp punch biopsies were obtained from alopecia areata patients. Sequencing was performed on NKG2D-low CD8+ T cells sorted from blood. This TCR was sampled from a human donor with alopecia areata. The chain is built from TRBV6-5 and TRBJ2-7; D call uncertain. The DNA of the CDR3 is TGTGCCAGCAGTTACTCATCCTGGGGCGAGCAGTACTTC. This codes for CASSYSSWGEQYF.